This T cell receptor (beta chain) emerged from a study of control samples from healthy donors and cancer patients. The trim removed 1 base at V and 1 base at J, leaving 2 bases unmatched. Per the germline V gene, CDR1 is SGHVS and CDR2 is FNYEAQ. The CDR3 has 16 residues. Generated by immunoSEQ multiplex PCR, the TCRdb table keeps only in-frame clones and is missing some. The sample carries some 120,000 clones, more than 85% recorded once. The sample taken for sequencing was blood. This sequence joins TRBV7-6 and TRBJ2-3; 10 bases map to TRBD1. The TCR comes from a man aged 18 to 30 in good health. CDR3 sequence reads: CASSLVGTGGTDTQYF. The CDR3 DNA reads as TGTGCCAGCAGCTTAGTCGGGACAGGGGGCACAGATACGCAGTATTTT.